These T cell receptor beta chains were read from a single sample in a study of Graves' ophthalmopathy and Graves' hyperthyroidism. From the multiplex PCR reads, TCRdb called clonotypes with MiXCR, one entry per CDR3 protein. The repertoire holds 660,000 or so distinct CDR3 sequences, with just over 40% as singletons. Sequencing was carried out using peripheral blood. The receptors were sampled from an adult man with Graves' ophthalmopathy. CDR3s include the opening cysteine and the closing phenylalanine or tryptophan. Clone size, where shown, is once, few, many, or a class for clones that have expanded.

CAGSNTSGRNEQYF	-	14	TRBV7-2	TRBJ2-7
CSAGDGQGWEKLFF	many	14	TRBV20-1	TRBJ1-4
CASSQARQGGGYTF	many	14	TRBV3-1	TRBJ1-2
CASSSGQGEQYF	many	12	TRBV2	TRBJ2-7
CASSQQGDNSPLHF	many	14	TRBV5-4	TRBJ1-6
CASSQGWGSKKGRDTEAFF	-	19	TRBV7-2	TRBJ1-1
CAISGVGNSPYEQYF	many	15	TRBV10-3	TRBJ2-7
CASSLGQRGEQYF	many	13	TRBV7-9	TRBJ2-7
CSQDYGSGQPQHF	-	13	TRBV29-1	TRBJ1-5
CAISTMRQETQHF	-	13	TRBV10-3	TRBJ1-5
CASSEGQGGAGANVLTF	few	17	TRBV2	TRBJ2-6
CASSQDGQATEAFF	-	14	TRBV4-1	TRBJ1-1
CASSQDYREEETQYF	-	15	TRBV4-3	TRBJ2-5
CASSREGAGKLFF	few	13	TRBV6-5	TRBJ1-4
CASSYAGRSSYEQYF	few	15	TRBV6-5	TRBJ2-7
CASSYGEFTYEQYF	-	14	TRBV10-3	TRBJ2-7
CASRSGTGGGKLFF	-	14	TRBV27	TRBJ1-4
CASSPGIGEQYF	-	12	TRBV4-1	TRBJ2-7
CASSSMTGTEAFF	-	13	TRBV6-6	TRBJ1-1
CAISEQNEQYF	many	11	TRBV10-3	TRBJ2-7
CASSQAPYEQYF	few	12	TRBV2	TRBJ2-7
CASSYRGLGETQYF	many	14	TRBV7-8	TRBJ2-5
CAISDLQGMYTF	-	12	TRBV10-3	TRBJ1-2
CASSQGGQEPREQYF	few	15	TRBV7-2	TRBJ2-7
CATGGANTEAFF	-	12	TRBV5-1	TRBJ1-1
CATSREAGGAYVLTF	-	15	TRBV15	TRBJ2-6
CASSSTGGIYEQYF	-	14	TRBV9	TRBJ2-7
CASSLITGLEAFF	many	13	TRBV7-9	TRBJ1-1
CASSSRGQSPLHF	many	13	TRBV5-1	TRBJ1-6
CASSWDTTNYGYTF	many	14	TRBV4-3	TRBJ1-2
CASSPGGQGVAGANVLTF	few	18	TRBV5-1	TRBJ2-6
CSAMKTSGGFYEQYF	-	15	TRBV20-1	TRBJ2-7
CASSLFGIETQYF	many	13	TRBV7-3	TRBJ2-5
CASSSGRGQGAGEQYF	few	16	TRBV25-1	TRBJ2-7
CASSLDPWERPGSYEQYF	-	18	TRBV7-2	TRBJ2-7
CASSLVALSPEKLFF	many	15	TRBV7-9	TRBJ1-4
CASSYSTGQGNSPLHF	many	16	TRBV6-5	TRBJ1-6
CASSQDRGTEGYTF	many	14	TRBV4-2	TRBJ1-2
CASSLILRQQETQYF	few	15	TRBV5-5	TRBJ2-5
CSVVIGQANTGELFF	many	15	TRBV29-1	TRBJ2-2